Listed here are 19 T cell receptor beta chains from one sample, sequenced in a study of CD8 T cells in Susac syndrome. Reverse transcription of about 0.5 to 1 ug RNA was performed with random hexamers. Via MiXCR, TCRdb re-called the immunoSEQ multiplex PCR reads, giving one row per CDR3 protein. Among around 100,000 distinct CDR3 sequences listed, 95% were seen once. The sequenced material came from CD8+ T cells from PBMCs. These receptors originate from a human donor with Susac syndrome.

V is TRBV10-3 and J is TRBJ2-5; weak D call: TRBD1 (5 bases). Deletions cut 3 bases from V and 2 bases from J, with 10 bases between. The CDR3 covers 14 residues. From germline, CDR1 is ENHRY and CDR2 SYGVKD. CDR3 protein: CAISDGALQETQYF. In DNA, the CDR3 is TGTGCCATCAGTGATGGGGCGCTTCAAGAGACCCAGTACTTC.

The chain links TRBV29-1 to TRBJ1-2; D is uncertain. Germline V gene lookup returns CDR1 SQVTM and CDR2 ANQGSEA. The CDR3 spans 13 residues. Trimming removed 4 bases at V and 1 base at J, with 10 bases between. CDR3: CSVAGGYNYGYTF. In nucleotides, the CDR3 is TGCAGCGTTGCCGGAGGTTATAACTATGGCTACACCTTC.

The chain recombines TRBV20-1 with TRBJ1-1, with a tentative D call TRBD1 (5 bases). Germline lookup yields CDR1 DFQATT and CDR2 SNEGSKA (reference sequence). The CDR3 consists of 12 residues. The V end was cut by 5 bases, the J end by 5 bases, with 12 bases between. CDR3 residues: CSAFTGDTEAFF. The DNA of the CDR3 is TGCAGTGCTTTCACAGGTGATACTGAAGCTTTCTTT.

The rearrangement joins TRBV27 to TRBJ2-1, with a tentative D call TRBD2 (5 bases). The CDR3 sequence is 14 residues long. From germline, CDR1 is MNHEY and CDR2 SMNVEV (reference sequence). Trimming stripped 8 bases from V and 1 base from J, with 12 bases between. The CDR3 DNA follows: TGTGCCAGCGCAACTAGAAGATCCTACAATGAGCAGTTCTTC. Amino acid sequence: CASATRRSYNEQFF.

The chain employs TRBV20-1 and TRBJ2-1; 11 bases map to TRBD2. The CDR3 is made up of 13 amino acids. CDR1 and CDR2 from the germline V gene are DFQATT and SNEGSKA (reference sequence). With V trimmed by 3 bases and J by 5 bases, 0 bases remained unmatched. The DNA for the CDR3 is TGCAGTGCTAGGGGACTAGCGGACAATGAGCAGTTCTTC. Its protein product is CSARGLADNEQFF.

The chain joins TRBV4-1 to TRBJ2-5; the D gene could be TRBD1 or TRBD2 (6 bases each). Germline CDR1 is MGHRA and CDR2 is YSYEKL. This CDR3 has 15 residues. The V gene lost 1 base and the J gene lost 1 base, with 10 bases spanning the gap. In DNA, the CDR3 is TGCGCCAGCAGCCAAGTGGGGGGCAGCCAAGAGACCCAGTACTTC. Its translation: CASSQVGGSQETQYF.

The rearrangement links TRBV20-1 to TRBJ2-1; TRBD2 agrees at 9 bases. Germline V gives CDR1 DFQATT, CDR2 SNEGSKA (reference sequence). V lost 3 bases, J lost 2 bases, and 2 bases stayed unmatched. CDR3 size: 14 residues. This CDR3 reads CSARSGGTYNEQFF. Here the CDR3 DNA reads TGCAGTGCTAGGAGCGGGGGGACCTACAATGAGCAGTTCTTC.

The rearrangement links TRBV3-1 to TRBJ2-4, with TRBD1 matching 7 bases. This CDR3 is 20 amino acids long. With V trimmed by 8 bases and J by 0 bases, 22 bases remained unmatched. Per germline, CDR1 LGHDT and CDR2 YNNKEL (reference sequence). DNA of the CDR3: TGTGCCAGCTACTCCCCCGACAGGGTAGTACGGTCCTTAGCCAAAAACATTCAGTACTTC. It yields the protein CASYSPDRVVRSLAKNIQYF.

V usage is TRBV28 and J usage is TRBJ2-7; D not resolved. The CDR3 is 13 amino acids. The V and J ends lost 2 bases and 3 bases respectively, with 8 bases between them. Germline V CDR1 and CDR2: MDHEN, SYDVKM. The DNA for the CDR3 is TGTGCCAGCAGTTTAAAACAAGACTACGAGCAGTACTTC. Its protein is CASSLKQDYEQYF.

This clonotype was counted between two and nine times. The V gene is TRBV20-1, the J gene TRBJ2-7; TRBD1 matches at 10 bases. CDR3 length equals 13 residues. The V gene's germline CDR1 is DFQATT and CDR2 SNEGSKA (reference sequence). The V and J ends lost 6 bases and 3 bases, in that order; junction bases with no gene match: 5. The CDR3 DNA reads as TGCAGTGCCCCGGGACAGGGGAACTACGAGCAGTACTTC. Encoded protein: CSAPGQGNYEQYF.

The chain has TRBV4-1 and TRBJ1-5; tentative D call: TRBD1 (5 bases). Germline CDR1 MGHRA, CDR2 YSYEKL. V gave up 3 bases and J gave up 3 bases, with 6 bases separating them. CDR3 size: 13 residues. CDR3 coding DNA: TGCGCCAGCAGCCAGGGGACCAATCAGCCCCAGCATTTT. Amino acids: CASSQGTNQPQHF.

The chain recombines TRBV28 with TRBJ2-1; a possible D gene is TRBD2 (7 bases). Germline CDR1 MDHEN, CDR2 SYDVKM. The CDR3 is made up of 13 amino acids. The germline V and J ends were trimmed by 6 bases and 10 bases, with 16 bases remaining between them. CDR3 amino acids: CASSPRGGDEQFF. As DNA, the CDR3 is TGTGCCAGCAGCCCTAGAGGGGGGGACGAGCAGTTCTTC.

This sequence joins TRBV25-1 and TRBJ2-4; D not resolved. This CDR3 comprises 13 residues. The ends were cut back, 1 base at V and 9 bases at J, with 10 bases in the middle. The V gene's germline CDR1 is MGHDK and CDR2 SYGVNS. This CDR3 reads CASSESGESIQYF. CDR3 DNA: TGTGCCAGCAGTGAATCGGGTGAAAGCATTCAGTACTTC.

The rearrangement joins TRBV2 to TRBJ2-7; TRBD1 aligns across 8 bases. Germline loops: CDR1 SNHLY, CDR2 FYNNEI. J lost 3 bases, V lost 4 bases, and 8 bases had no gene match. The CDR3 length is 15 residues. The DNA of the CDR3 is TGTGCCAGCAGTGCTCCGGGACAGGCCTTCTACGAGCAGTACTTC. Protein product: CASSAPGQAFYEQYF.

This CDR3 reads CASSETATGTQHF. DNA of the CDR3: TGTGCCAGCAGTGAGACCGCTACTGGGACCCAGCATTTT. The V call is TRBV6-4, the J call TRBJ1-5, with D hard to call. V lost 3 bases and J lost 11, with 14 bases in between. Germline CDR1 reads MRHNA; CDR2 reads SNTAGT. CDR3 length equals 13 residues.

The CDR3 reads CASSPEGTPPLHF. CDR3 in DNA: TGTGCCAGCAGCCCGGAGGGGACGCCACCCCTCCACTTT. J is TRBJ1-6 and V is TRBV9; TRBD1 might be the D (5 bases). CDR3 length: 13 amino acids. Trimming stripped 4 bases from V and 11 bases from J, with 13 bases between. The germline V gene has CDR1 SGDLS and CDR2 YYNGEE.

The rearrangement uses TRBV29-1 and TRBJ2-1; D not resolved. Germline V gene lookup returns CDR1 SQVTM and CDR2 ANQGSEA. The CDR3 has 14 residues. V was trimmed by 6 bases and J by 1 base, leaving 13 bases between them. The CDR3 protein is CSVDDGSSYNEQFF. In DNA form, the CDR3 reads TGCAGCGTCGATGACGGATCATCCTACAATGAGCAGTTCTTC.

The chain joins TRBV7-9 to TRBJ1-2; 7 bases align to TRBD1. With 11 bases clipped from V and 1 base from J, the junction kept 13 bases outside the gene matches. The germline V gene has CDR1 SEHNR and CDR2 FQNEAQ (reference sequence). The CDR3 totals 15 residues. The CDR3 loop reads CASQPGGQNNYGYTF. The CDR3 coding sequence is TGTGCCTCCCAACCCGGGGGACAGAATAACTATGGCTACACCTTC.

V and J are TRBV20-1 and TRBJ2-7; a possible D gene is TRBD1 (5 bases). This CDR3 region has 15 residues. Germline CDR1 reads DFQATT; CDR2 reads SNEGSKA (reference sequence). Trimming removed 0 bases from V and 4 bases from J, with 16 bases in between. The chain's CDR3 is CSARDYDPGNYEQYF. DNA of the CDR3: TGCAGTGCTAGAGATTATGACCCAGGGAATTACGAGCAGTACTTC.